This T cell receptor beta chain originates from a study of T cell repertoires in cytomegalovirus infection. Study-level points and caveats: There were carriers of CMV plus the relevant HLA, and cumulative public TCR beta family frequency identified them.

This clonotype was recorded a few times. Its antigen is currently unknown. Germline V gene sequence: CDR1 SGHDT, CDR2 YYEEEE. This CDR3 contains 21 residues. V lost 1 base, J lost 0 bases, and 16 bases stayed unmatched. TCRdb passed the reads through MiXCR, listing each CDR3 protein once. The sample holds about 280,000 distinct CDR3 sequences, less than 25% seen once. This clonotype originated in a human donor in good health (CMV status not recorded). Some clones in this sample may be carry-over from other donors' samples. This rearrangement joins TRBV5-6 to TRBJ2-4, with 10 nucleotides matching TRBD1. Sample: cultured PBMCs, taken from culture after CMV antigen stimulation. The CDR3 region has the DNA TGTGCCAGCAGCTTGCTGGGCGTTGGGACAGGGGTACCAATAGCCAAAAACATTCAGTACTTC. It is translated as CASSLLGVGTGVPIAKNIQYF.